The 9 T cell receptor beta chains reported below all come from one sample, sequenced in a study of blood T cell repertoires in COVID-19. Sequenced by immunoSEQ multiplex PCR; TCRdb stores in-frame clones only, minus some. The data contain roughly 11,000 clones, over 80% of them singletons. The sequencing input was peripheral blood. Receptors were obtained from a human donor in a cohort sampled during active COVID-19.

V gene TRBV4-3 combines with J gene TRBJ1-2; the match to TRBD1 covers 9 bases. The CDR3 is 16 residues long. V dropped 0 bases and J dropped 4; count of bases not matched to a gene: 6. CDR1 and CDR2 from the germline V gene are LGHNA and YSLEER. In nucleotides, the CDR3 is TGCGCCAGCAGCCAAGATTGGGGGACAGGGACCTATGGCTACACCTTC. Its protein product is CASSQDWGTGTYGYTF.

This clone was picked up a small number of times. This chain links TRBV18 with TRBJ2-6; 11 positions match TRBD1. Unmatched junction bases numbered 14, after V lost 6 bases and J lost 1 base. The CDR3 length is 20 residues. Germline CDR1 and CDR2: KGHSH and LQKENI. The CDR3 protein is CASSSTLPGTGGSGANVLTF. For the CDR3, the DNA is TGTGCCAGCTCTTCAACTCTCCCGGGGACAGGGGGTTCTGGGGCCAACGTCCTGACTTTC. Full variable domain (missing parts from reference TRBV18 and TRBJ2-6): NAGVMQNPRHLVRRRGQEARLRCSPMKGHSHVYWYRQLPEEGLKFMVYLQKENIIDESGMPKERFSAEFPKEGPSILRIQQVVRGDSAAYFCASSSTLPGTGGSGANVLTFGAGSRLTVL.

The V call is TRBV19, the J call TRBJ1-6; 8 bases match TRBD1. The CDR3 covers 15 residues. V dropped 5 bases and J dropped 4; count of bases not matched to a gene: 4. The germline gives CDR1 LNHDA, CDR2 SQIVND (reference sequence). The CDR3 reads CASSAGGAYNSPLHF. Here the CDR3 DNA reads TGTGCCAGTAGTGCAGGGGGCGCGTATAATTCACCCCTCCACTTT. The complete variable domain, with remaining parts taken from reference TRBV19 and TRBJ1-6, reads DGGITQSPKYLFRKEGQNVTLSCEQNLNHDAMYWYRQDPGQGLRLIYYSQIVNDFQKGDIAEGYSVSREKKESFPLTVTSAQKNPTAFYLCASSAGGAYNSPLHFGNGTRLTVT.

The chain recombines TRBV7-2 with TRBJ1-5; D perhaps matches TRBD1 (5 bases). Deletions cut 1 base from V and 0 bases from J, with 7 bases between. CDR3 length equals 15 residues. Germline assignment: CDR1 SGHTA and CDR2 FQGNSA. CDR3 DNA: TGTGCCAGCAGCTTAGGACAGCCTAGCAATCAGCCCCAGCATTTT. It encodes CASSLGQPSNQPQHF.

The chain links TRBV5-4 to TRBJ2-7; 7 bases agree with TRBD2. After removal of 4 bases from V and 3 bases from J, the junction contained 10 bases not matched to a gene. Per germline, CDR1 SGHNT and CDR2 YYREEE (reference sequence). CDR3 length: 15 amino acids. CDR3 protein: CASSTGWGGYYEQYF. The CDR3 nucleotides read TGTGCCAGCAGCACGGGATGGGGGGGGTACTACGAGCAGTACTTC.

For the CDR3, the DNA is TGCGCCAGCAGTGAGTCAGGGACTAGCGGGGGAAATGAGCAGTTCTTC. This encodes CASSESGTSGGNEQFF. The chain carries TRBV10-1 and TRBJ2-1; 14 bases line up with TRBD2. Germline V CDR1 and CDR2: WNHNN, SYGVQD (reference sequence). This CDR3 contains 16 residues. V was clipped by 0 bases and J by 7 bases; unmatched bases: 2.

This chain uses TRBV27 with TRBJ1-1; the D gene is possibly TRBD1 (6 bases). The CDR3 contains 12 residues. V lost 6 bases and J 4 bases, leaving 9 bases between the germline ends. Germline V gives CDR1 MNHEY, CDR2 SMNVEV (reference sequence). In DNA form, the CDR3 reads TGTGCCAGCAGGACAGGTTTCACTGAAGCTTTCTTT. This encodes CASRTGFTEAFF.

The chain joins TRBV6-5 to TRBJ1-1; TRBD1 aligns across 9 bases. The CDR3 is made up of 14 amino acids. After removal of 2 bases from V and 7 bases from J, the junction contained 5 bases not matched to a gene. From germline, CDR1 is MNHEY and CDR2 SVGAGI. The CDR3 reads CASSYTGQGFEAFF. CDR3 nucleotide sequence: TGTGCCAGCAGTTACACGGGACAGGGATTTGAAGCTTTCTTT.

The gene calls are TRBV6-6 and TRBJ2-3; D possibly corresponds to TRBD2 (6 bases). Per germline, CDR1 MNHNY and CDR2 SVGAGI (reference sequence). Trimming stripped 5 bases from V and 2 bases from J, with 20 bases between. The CDR3 loop spans 17 amino acids. The CDR3 protein is CASSPLPGRRDTDTQYF. CDR3 in DNA: TGTGCCAGCAGTCCCCTTCCGGGACGGAGGGACACAGATACGCAGTATTTT.